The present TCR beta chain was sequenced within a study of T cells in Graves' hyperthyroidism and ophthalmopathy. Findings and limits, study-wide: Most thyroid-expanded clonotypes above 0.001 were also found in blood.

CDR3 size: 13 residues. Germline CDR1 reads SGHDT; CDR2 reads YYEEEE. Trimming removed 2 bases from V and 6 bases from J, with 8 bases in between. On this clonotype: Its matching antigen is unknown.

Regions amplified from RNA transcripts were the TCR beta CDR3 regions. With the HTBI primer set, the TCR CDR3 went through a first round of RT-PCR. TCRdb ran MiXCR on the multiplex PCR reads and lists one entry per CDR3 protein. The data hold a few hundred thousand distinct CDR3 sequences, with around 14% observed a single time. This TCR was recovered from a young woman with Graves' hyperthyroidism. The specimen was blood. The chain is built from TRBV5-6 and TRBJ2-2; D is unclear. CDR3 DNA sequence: TGTGCCAGCAGCTTTACAGCAGCCGGGGAGCTGTTTTTT. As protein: CASSFTAAGELFF.